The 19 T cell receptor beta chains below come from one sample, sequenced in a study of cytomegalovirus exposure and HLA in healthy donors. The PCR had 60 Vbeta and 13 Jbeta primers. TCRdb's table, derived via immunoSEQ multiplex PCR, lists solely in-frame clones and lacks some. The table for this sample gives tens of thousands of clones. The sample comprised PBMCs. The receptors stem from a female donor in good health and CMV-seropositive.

The CDR3 bases are TGTGCCAGCAGTTTGGGACAGGGAAAGCAGTACTTC. It encodes CASSLGQGKQYF. This rearrangement joins TRBV28 to TRBJ2-7, with 9 nucleotides matching TRBD1. This CDR3 spans 12 amino acids. V shed 3 bases and J 8 bases; nucleotides not matched to a gene: 2. Germline CDR1 MDHEN, CDR2 SYDVKM.

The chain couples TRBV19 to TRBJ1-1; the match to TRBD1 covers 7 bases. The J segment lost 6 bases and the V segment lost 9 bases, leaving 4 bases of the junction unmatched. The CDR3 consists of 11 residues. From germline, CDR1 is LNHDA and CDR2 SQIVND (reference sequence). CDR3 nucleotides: TGTGCCAGCCACAGGGGTGCTGAAGCTTTCTTT. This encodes CASHRGAEAFF.

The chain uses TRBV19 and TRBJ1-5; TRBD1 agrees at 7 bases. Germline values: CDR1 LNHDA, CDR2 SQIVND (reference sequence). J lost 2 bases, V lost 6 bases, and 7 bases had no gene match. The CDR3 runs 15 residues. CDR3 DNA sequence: TGTGCCAGTAGGGCGCAGGGGGACGGCAATCAGCCCCAGCATTTT. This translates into CASRAQGDGNQPQHF.

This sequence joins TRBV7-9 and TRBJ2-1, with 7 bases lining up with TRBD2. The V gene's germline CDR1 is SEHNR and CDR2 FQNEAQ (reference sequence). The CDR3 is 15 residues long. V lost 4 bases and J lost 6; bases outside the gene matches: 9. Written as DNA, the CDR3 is TGTGCCAGCAGCTCTTGGGGGGGTGCGGGCAATGAGCAGTTCTTC. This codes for CASSSWGGAGNEQFF. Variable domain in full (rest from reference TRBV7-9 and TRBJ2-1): DTGVSQNPRHKITKRGQNVTFRCDPISEHNRLYWYRQTLGQGPEFLTYFQNEAQLEKSRLLSDRFSAERPKGSFSTLEIQRTEQGDSAMYLCASSSWGGAGNEQFFGPGTRLTVL.

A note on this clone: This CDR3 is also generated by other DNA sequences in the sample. CDR3 protein: CASSLAFGGTSGANVLTF. The CDR3 bases are TGCGCCAGCAGCTTAGCATTTGGGGGCACCTCGGGGGCCAACGTCCTGACTTTC. The chain combines TRBV5-1 with TRBJ2-6, with D possibly matching TRBD1 (6 bases). V shed 2 bases and J shed 4 bases, with 19 bases lying between them. In germline, CDR1 is SGHRS, CDR2 YFSETQ. The CDR3 extends over 18 amino acids.

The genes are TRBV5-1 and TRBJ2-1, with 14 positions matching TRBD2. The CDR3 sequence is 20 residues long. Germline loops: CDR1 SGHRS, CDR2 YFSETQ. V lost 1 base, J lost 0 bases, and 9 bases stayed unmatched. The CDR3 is CASSLPGTSGSASSYNEQFF. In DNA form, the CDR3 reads TGCGCCAGCAGCTTGCCCGGGACTAGCGGGAGTGCGAGCTCCTACAATGAGCAGTTCTTC.

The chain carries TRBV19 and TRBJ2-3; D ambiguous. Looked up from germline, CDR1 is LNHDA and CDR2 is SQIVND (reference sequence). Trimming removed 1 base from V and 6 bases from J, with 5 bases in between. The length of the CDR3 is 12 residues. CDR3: CASSIGPDTQYF. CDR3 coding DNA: TGTGCCAGTAGTATAGGGCCTGATACGCAGTATTTT.

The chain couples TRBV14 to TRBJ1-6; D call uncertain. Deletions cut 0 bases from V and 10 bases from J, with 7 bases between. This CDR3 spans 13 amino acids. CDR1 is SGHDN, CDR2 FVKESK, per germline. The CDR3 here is CASSQEFGSPLHF. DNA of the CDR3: TGTGCCAGCAGCCAAGAATTCGGGTCACCCCTCCACTTT.

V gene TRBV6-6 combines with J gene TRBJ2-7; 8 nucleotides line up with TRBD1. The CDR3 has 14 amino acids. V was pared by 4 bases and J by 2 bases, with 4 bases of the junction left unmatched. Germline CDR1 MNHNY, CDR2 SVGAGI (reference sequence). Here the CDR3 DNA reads TGTGCCAGCAGTTCACAGGGGGGAGCCTACGAGCAGTACTTC. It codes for CASSSQGGAYEQYF.

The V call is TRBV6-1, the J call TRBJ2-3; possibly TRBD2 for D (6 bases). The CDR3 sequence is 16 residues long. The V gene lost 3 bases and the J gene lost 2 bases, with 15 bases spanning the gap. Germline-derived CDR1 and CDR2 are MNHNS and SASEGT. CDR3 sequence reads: CASSDPPSVDTDTQYF. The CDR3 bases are TGTGCCAGCAGTGACCCCCCTAGCGTTGACACAGATACGCAGTATTTT.

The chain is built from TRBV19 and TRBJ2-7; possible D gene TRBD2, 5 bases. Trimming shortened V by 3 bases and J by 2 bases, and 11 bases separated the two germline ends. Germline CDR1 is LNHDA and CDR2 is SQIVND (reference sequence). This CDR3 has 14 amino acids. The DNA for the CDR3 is TGTGCCAGTAGTATCCTCATCGGGGCCTACGAGCAGTACTTC. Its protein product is CASSILIGAYEQYF.

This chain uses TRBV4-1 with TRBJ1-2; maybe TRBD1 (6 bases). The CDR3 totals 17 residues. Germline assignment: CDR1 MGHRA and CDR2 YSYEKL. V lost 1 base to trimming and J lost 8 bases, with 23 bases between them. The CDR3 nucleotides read TGCGCCAGCAGCCAAGTAAGCCGAACAGGGTCGGGCTGGGGCTACACCTTC. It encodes CASSQVSRTGSGWGYTF.

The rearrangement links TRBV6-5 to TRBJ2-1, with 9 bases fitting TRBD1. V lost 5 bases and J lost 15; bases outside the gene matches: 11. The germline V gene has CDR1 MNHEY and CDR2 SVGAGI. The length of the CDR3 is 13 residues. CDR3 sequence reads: CASSRSFTGGRFF. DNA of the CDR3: TGTGCCAGCAGTCGTTCCTTTACAGGGGGCCGGTTCTTC.

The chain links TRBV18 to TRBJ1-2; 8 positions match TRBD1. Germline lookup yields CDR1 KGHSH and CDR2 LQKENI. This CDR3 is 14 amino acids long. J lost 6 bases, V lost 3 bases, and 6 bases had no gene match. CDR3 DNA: TGTGCCAGCTCACCGTTACAGGGGGTTAATGGCTACACCTTC. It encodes CASSPLQGVNGYTF. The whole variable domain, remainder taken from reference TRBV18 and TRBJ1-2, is NAGVMQNPRHLVRRRGQEARLRCSPMKGHSHVYWYRQLPEEGLKFMVYLQKENIIDESGMPKERFSAEFPKEGPSILRIQQVVRGDSAAYFCASSPLQGVNGYTFGSGTRLTVV.

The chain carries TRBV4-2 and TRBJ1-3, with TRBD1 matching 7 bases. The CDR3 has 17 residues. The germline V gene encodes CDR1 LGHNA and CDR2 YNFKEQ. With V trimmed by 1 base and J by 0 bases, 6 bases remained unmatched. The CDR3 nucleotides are TGTGCCAGCAGCCAAGGGGCAGGGGACAGCTCTGGAAACACCATATATTTT. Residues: CASSQGAGDSSGNTIYF.

CDR3 bases: TGTGCCCCCGGGGAGGGTTTACACAGGAGCTCCTACGAGCAGTACTTC. Translated, it gives CAPGEGLHRSSYEQYF. V usage is TRBV6-6 and J usage is TRBJ2-7; the match to TRBD2 covers 7 bases. The germline gives CDR1 MNHNY, CDR2 SVGAGI (reference sequence). CDR3 size: 16 residues. The trim removed 11 bases at V and 0 bases at J, leaving 16 bases unmatched.

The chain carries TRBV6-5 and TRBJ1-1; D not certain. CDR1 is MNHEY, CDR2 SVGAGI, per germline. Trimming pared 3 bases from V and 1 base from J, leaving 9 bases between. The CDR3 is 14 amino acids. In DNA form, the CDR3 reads TGTGCCAGCAGTTATGAGGGTCGGAACACTGAAGCTTTCTTT. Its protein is CASSYEGRNTEAFF.

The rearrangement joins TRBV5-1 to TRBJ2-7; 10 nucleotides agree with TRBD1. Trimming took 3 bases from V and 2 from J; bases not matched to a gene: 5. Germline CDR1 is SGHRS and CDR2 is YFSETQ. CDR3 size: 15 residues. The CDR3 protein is CASSSDRGLPYEQYF. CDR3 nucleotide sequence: TGCGCCAGCAGCTCAGACAGGGGGCTTCCCTACGAGCAGTACTTC.

The CDR3 protein is CASSLRDTKDEQYF. Here the CDR3 DNA reads TGTGCCAGCAGCCTCCGGGACACCAAGGACGAGCAGTACTTC. V and J are TRBV7-9 and TRBJ2-7, with TRBD1 as a possible D gene (6 bases). The CDR3 loop spans 14 amino acids. Germline CDR1 and CDR2: SEHNR and FQNEAQ (reference sequence). Trimming shortened V by 5 bases and J by 5 bases, and 16 bases separated the two germline ends.